This T cell receptor beta chain was documented in a study of blood T cell repertoires in COVID-19. This table comes from immunoSEQ multiplex PCR, and its TCRdb copy is limited to in-frame clones, with some not included. Of over 150,000 clones in the sample, approximately 87% are singletons; the top ten hold about 0.95%. The ends were cut back, 5 bases at V and 3 bases at J, with 10 bases in the middle. Germline-derived CDR1 and CDR2 are SGHRS and YFSETQ. This CDR3 is 13 amino acids long. This TCR was sampled from a woman aged 18-35 years who had recovered from COVID-19. The chain carries TRBV5-1 and TRBJ2-3; D is unresolved. The sample consisted of peripheral blood. CDR3 residues: CASRLAPTDTQYF. CDR3 in DNA: TGCGCCAGCAGACTCGCTCCGACAGATACGCAGTATTTT. Looking up the rest from reference TRBV5-1 and TRBJ2-3 gives the full variable domain: KAGVTQTPRYLIKTRGQQVTLSCSPISGHRSVSWYQQTPGQGLQFLFEYFSETQRNKGNFPGRFSGRQFSNSRSEMNVSTLELGDSALYLCASRLAPTDTQYFGPGTRLTVL.